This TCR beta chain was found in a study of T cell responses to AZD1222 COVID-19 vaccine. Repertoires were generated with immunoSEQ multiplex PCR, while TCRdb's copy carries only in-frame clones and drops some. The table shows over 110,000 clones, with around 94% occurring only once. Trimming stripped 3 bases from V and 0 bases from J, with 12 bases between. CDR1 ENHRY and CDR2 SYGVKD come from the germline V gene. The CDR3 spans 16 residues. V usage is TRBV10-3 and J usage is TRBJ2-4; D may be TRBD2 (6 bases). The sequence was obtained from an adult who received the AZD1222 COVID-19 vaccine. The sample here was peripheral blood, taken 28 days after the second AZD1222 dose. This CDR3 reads CAISETSGLAKNIQYF. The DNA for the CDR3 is TGTGCCATCAGTGAAACGAGCGGGCTAGCCAAAAACATTCAGTACTTC.